These T cell receptor beta chains were read from a single sample in a study of T cell responses to AZD1222 COVID-19 vaccine. Profiling relied on immunoSEQ multiplex PCR, and the TCRdb table lists in-frame clones only, not all of them. Of about 160,000 clones in the sample, around 94% were seen once. Sequenced here: peripheral blood, sampled on day 0 of AZD1222 vaccination. Receptor source: an adult in good health. The conserved cysteine and the conserved F or W are not part of the CDR3 here. A clone size is listed for some rows: how often the clone was seen (once, few, many), or a class if it is expanded.

CDR3aa | j_gene | v_gene | abundance
ASSYLMAGGNTGELF | TRBJ2-2 | TRBV11-2 | -
ASSLEVGNIQY | TRBJ2-4 | TRBV7-6 | -
ASSPDTYNEQF | TRBJ2-1 | TRBV18 | -
APRGNMNTEAF | TRBJ1-1 | TRBV24-1 | -
ASSLAGAGYNEQF | TRBJ2-1 | TRBV11-3 | -
ASSLTRVISSQPQH | TRBJ1-5 | TRBV7-8 | -
ASSFGYNEQF | TRBJ2-1 | TRBV11-2 | -
ASSDRTGVNEKLF | TRBJ1-4 | TRBV7-9 | -
ASGLVRDRAGANVLT | TRBJ2-6 | TRBV12-5 | -
ASSQDGTENYGYT | TRBJ1-2 | TRBV4-1 | -
ASGWDDTEAF | TRBJ1-1 | TRBV7-9 | -
ASRGQGGYQPQH | TRBJ1-5 | TRBV2 | -
ASSLGLAGGRETQY | TRBJ2-5 | TRBV11-3 | -
ASGSGRVSNSPLH | TRBJ1-6 | TRBV12-5 | -
ASSYGPGGYGYT | TRBJ1-2 | TRBV6-5 | -
ATSDRLPVFPDTQY | TRBJ2-3 | TRBV24-1 | -
ASSDGQGATDTQY | TRBJ2-3 | TRBV6-1 | -
ASSLRDEQF | TRBJ2-1 | TRBV19 | -
ASSEARGQAIYGYT | TRBJ1-2 | TRBV6-1 | once
ASSQDWFSTDTQY | TRBJ2-3 | TRBV4-1 | -
ASSRRENTEAF | TRBJ1-1 | TRBV27 | -
ASSLYTGAVTQY | TRBJ2-5 | TRBV5-1 | -
ASGSWDAYNSPLH | TRBJ1-6 | TRBV7-2 | -
ASSQGYQPQH | TRBJ1-5 | TRBV2 | -
ASSPNRANYGYT | TRBJ1-2 | TRBV3-1/TRBV3-2 | -
ASSALGTGNTETQY | TRBJ2-5 | TRBV5-5 | -
ATSRDGTDTQY | TRBJ2-3 | TRBV24-1 | few
ASSPELGETNTEAF | TRBJ1-1 | TRBV3-1/TRBV3-2 | -
ASSVAGYNTEAF | TRBJ1-1 | TRBV9 | -
AVRLAGVNTEAF | TRBJ1-1 | TRBV19 | -
ASSPRLWERNTGELF | TRBJ2-2 | TRBV7-2 | -
ASLGGVGEKLF | TRBJ1-4 | TRBV28 | -
ASSSTRVGEQF | TRBJ2-1 | TRBV19 | -
ASTPGRGENTEAF | TRBJ1-1 | TRBV3-1/TRBV3-2 | -
ASSLGMGNTEAF | TRBJ1-1 | TRBV7-2 | once
ASSHRAGNGYT | TRBJ1-2 | TRBV11-2 | -
ASSYSPAEREPYNEQF | TRBJ2-1 | TRBV6-2/TRBV6-3 | -
ASSQTLNTGELF | TRBJ2-2 | TRBV14 | -
ASRGTSGIYTGELF | TRBJ2-2 | TRBV2 | -
ASSIQGLIYGYT | TRBJ1-2 | TRBV19 | -
ASRYQDRDDGYT | TRBJ1-2 | TRBV28 | -
ASSPDRANYGYT | TRBJ1-2 | TRBV4-1 | -
ASSGGFSLGYT | TRBJ1-2 | TRBV18 | -
ASSRGPAEAF | TRBJ1-1 | TRBV5-1 | few
ASTASGDTEAF | TRBJ1-1 | TRBV7-9 | -
ASSRNGAVLGGYIQY | TRBJ2-4 | TRBV27 | once
ASSLLAGPGGLY | TRBJ2-3 | TRBV11-2 | -
ASSSATSGYT | TRBJ1-2 | TRBV7-9 | -
ASSLGTASYNEQF | TRBJ2-1 | TRBV18 | once
ASSFEALGSYNEQF | TRBJ2-1 | TRBV5-1 | once
ASSSDRESSPLH | TRBJ1-6 | TRBV7-8 | -
ASSPGGTPGLLH | TRBJ1-6 | TRBV7-9 | -
ASSLGYQGNTIY | TRBJ1-3 | TRBV5-1 | -
ATSESREVHGYT | TRBJ1-2 | TRBV24-1 | -
ASSQGTGVGYT | TRBJ1-2 | TRBV3-1/TRBV3-2 | -
ASSAGGLDTQY | TRBJ2-3 | TRBV5-4 | -
ASVRTEAMPQH | TRBJ1-5 | TRBV2 | -
ASSGVGGSTDTQY | TRBJ2-3 | TRBV9 | -
ASSQGQGRETNEKLF | TRBJ1-4 | TRBV4-1 | -